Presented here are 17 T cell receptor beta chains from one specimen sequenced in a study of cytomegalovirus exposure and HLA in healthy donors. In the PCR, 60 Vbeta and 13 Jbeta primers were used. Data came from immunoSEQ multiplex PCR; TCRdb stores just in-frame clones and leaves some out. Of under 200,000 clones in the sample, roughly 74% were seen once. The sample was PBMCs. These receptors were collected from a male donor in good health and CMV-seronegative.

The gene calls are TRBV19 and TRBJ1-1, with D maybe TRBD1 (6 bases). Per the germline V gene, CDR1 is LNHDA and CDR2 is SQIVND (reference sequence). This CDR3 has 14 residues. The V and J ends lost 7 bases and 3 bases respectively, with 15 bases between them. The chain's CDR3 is CASIWGRGDTEAFF. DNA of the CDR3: TGTGCCAGTATCTGGGGCAGGGGAGACACTGAAGCTTTCTTT.

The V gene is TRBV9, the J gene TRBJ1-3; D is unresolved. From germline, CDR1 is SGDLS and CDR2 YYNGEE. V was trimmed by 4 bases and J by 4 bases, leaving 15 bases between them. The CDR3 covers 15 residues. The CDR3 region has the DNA TGTGCCAGCAGCACCTACAGTACGCCCGGAAACACCATATATTTT. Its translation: CASSTYSTPGNTIYF. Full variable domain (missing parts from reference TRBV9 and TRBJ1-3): DSGVTQTPKHLITATGQRVTLRCSPRSGDLSVYWYQQSLDQGLQFLIQYYNGEERAKGNILERFSAQQFPDLHSELNLSSLELGDSALYFCASSTYSTPGNTIYFGEGSWLTVV.

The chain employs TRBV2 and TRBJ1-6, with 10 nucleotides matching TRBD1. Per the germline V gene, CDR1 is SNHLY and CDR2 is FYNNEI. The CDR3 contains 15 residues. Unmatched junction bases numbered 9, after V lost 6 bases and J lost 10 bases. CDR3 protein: CASRGSTGGVSPLHF. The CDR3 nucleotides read TGTGCCAGCAGGGGGTCGACAGGGGGCGTGTCACCCCTCCACTTT.

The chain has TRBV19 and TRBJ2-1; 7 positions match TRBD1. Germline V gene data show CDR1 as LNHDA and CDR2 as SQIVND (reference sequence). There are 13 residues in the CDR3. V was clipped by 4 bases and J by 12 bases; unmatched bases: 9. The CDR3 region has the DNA TGTGCCAGTAGTACTAACCGACAGGGTTCGCAGTTCTTC. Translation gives CASSTNRQGSQFF.

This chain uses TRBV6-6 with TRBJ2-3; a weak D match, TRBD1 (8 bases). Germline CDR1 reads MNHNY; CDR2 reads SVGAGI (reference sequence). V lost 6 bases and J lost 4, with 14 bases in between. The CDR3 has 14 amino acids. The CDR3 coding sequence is TGTGCCAGCAGCTTCACAGGGGGGGCAGATACGCAGTATTTT. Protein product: CASSFTGGADTQYF.

The CDR3 nucleotides are TGCGCCAGCAGCCAAAGGAGCGGGACCAACCCCTACGAGCAGTACTTC. Translated, it gives CASSQRSGTNPYEQYF. The V gene is TRBV4-3, the J gene TRBJ2-7; 7 nucleotides align to TRBD2. Germline CDR1 and CDR2: LGHNA and YSLEER. CDR3 length: 16 amino acids. The trim removed 2 bases at V and 2 bases at J, leaving 9 bases unmatched.

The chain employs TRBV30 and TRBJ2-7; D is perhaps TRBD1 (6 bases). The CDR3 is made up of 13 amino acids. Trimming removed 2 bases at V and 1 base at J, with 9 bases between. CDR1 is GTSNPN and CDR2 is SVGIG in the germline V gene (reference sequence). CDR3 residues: CAWSPGASYEQYF. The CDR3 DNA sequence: TGTGCCTGGAGTCCAGGGGCGTCCTACGAGCAGTACTTC.

CDR3 amino acids: CASSAQGENTEAFF. CDR3 in DNA: TGTGCCAGCAGTGCCCAGGGGGAGAATACTGAAGCTTTCTTT. This chain uses TRBV2 with TRBJ1-1, with TRBD1 matching 7 bases. V was clipped by 4 bases and J by 5 bases; unmatched bases: 7. The CDR3 contains 14 residues. Looked up from germline, CDR1 is SNHLY and CDR2 is FYNNEI.

DNA for the CDR3: TGTGCCAGCAGTTACAACAACAACGACAATGAGCAGTTCTTC. Its translation is CASSYNNNDNEQFF. J is TRBJ2-1 and V is TRBV6-5; no firm D call. The germline V gene has CDR1 MNHEY and CDR2 SVGAGI. The CDR3 consists of 14 residues. V gave up 2 bases and J gave up 5 bases, with 10 bases separating them.

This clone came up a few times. In DNA, the CDR3 is TGTGCCAGCAGTGAGGGGGCAGGAACCACCGGGGAGCTGTTTTTT. This gives the protein CASSEGAGTTGELFF. This chain links TRBV2 with TRBJ2-2; TRBD1 might be the D (6 bases). Trimming removed 3 bases from V and 4 bases from J, with 12 bases in between. The CDR3 spans 15 residues. Germline V gives CDR1 SNHLY, CDR2 FYNNEI.

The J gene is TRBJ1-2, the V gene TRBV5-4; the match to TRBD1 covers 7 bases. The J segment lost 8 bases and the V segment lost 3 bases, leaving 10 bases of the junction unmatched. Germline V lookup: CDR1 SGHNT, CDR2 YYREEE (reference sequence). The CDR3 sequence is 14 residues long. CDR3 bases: TGTGCCAGCAGCTACACAGGGGATCCTTGGGGCTACACCTTC. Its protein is CASSYTGDPWGYTF.

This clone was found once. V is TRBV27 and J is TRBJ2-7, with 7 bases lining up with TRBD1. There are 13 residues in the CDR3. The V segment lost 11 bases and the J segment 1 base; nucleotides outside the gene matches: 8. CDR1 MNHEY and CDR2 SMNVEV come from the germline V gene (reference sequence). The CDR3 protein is CASAPGQSYEQYF. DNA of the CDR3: TGTGCCTCTGCCCCGGGACAGTCCTACGAGCAGTACTTC.

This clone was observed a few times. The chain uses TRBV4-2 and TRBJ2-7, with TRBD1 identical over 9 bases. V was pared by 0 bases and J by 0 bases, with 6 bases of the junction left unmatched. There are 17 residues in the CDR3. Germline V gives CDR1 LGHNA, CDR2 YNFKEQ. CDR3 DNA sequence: TGTGCCAGCAGCCAAGACCACCCGGACAGGGGCTCCTACGAGCAGTACTTC. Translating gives CASSQDHPDRGSYEQYF.

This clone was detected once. The CDR3 sequence is CASSSGLDTDTQYF. The CDR3 DNA reads TGCGCCAGCAGCTCCGGACTAGACACAGATACGCAGTATTTT. V is TRBV5-1 and J is TRBJ2-3, with 7 positions matching TRBD2. V was pared by 3 bases and J by 2 bases, with 3 bases of the junction left unmatched. CDR3 size: 14 residues. Germline loops: CDR1 SGHRS, CDR2 YFSETQ.

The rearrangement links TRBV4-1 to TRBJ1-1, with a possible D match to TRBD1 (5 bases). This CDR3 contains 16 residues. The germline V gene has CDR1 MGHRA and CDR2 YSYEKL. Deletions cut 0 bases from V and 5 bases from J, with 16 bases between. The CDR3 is CASSQDSGLGGTEAFF. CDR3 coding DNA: TGCGCCAGCAGCCAAGACTCGGGGCTTGGGGGGACTGAAGCTTTCTTT.

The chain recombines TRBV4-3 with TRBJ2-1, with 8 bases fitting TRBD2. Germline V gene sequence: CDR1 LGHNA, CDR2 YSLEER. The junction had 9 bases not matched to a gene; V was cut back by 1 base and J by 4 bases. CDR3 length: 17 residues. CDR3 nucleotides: TGCGCCAGCAGCCAAGTCGCCGGGGTAGCGGGATACAATGAGCAGTTCTTC. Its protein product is CASSQVAGVAGYNEQFF.

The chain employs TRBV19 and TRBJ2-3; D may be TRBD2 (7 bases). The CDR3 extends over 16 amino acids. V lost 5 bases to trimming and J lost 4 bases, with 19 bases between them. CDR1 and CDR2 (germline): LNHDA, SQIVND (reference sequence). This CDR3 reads CASSAPEGGRADTQYF. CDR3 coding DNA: TGTGCCAGTAGTGCCCCAGAGGGGGGGCGTGCAGATACGCAGTATTTT.